Shown below are 17 T cell receptor beta chains from a single sample sequenced in a study of post-analysis software for immune sequencing data. The authors incorporated unique molecular identifiers into the TCR beta cDNA libraries. TCRdb processed the PCR reads anew with MiXCR; each CDR3 protein has one entry. The sample consists of fewer than 850,000 distinct CDR3 sequences, about 27% of them appearing once. Study-wide results and limits: Patients used a few TRBV segments, including TRBV5-6, TRBV5-1 and TRBV20-1, more often than controls.

Antigens of these TCRs are unknown. The sample was blood. The receptors stem from a girl between 10 and 17 years old with multiple sclerosis.

The chain carries TRBV2 and TRBJ1-5, with D perhaps matching TRBD1 (5 bases). Trimming took 3 bases from V and 5 from J, leaving 11 bases between them. The CDR3 contains 14 residues. Germline V gives CDR1 SNHLY, CDR2 FYNNEI. CDR3: CASSEQRGYQPQHF. Written as DNA, the CDR3 is TGTGCCAGCAGTGAGCAGCGGGGGTATCAGCCCCAGCATTTT. Variable domain in full (rest from reference TRBV2 and TRBJ1-5): EPEVTQTPSHQVTQMGQEVILRCVPISNHLYFYWYRQILGQKVEFLVSFYNNEISEKSEIFDDQFSVERPDGSNFTLKIRSTKLEDSAMYFCASSEQRGYQPQHFGDGTRLSIL.

This chain uses TRBV5-1 with TRBJ2-5; 9 bases fit TRBD2. Germline V gene data show CDR1 as SGHRS and CDR2 as YFSETQ. J gave up 3 bases and V 0 bases, and 9 bases lay outside the gene matches. This CDR3 comprises 17 residues. The CDR3 nucleotides are TGCGCCAGCAGCTTGGATCCTAGCGGGGCGGTTAAAGAGACCCAGTACTTC. This sequence encodes CASSLDPSGAVKETQYF.

V gene TRBV4-3 combines with J gene TRBJ2-3, with TRBD2 as a possible D gene (6 bases). Germline V CDR1 and CDR2: LGHNA, YSLEER. This CDR3 comprises 16 residues. The V end lost 4 bases, the J end lost 1 base, and 15 bases lay between the germline ends. CDR3 DNA: TGCGCCAGCAGCCGGAACAGGCCTAGCGGCACAGATACGCAGTATTTT. Translated, it gives CASSRNRPSGTDTQYF.

This clonotype was counted only a few times. The J gene is TRBJ1-2, the V gene TRBV7-9, with a weak D call TRBD1 (5 bases). This CDR3 has 14 residues. V lost 4 bases and J lost 4, with 13 bases in between. The V gene's germline CDR1 is SEHNR and CDR2 FQNEAQ (reference sequence). The CDR3 bases are TGTGCCAGCAGCTCGGCAGGGCCTTTCTATGGCTACACCTTC. As protein: CASSSAGPFYGYTF.

A word on this clonotype: This likely comes from a read error, as the CDR3 has no conserved phenylalanine or tryptophan at its end. V and J are TRBV14 and TRBJ1-3; TRBD1 is a possible D gene (5 bases). The CDR3 length is 15 residues. Germline V gene data show CDR1 as SGHDN and CDR2 as FVKESK. V lost 3 bases, J lost 8 bases, and 17 bases lay in between. This CDR3 is CASSHYGLRDDTIYY. The CDR3 bases are TGTGCCAGCAGCCACTACGGGCTGAGGGACGACACCATATATTAT.

The chain links TRBV29-1 to TRBJ2-3, with 7 positions matching TRBD2. Losses at the gene ends were 4 bases for V and 1 base for J; bases not matched to a gene: 5. Germline loops: CDR1 SQVTM, CDR2 ANQGSEA. The CDR3 runs 14 residues. This CDR3 is CSVGAGDGTDTQYF. CDR3 bases: TGCAGCGTTGGTGCGGGAGATGGCACAGATACGCAGTATTTT.

The chain combines TRBV5-1 with TRBJ2-5; D gene uncertain. V was cut by 0 bases and J by 11 bases, with 20 bases left in between. CDR3 length equals 15 residues. CDR1 is SGHRS and CDR2 is YFSETQ in the germline V gene. The DNA of the CDR3 is TGCGCCAGCAGCTTGGGATCAGGAATTTACAATGAGCAGTACTTC. Translation: CASSLGSGIYNEQYF. Full variable domain (missing parts from reference TRBV5-1 and TRBJ2-5): KAGVTQTPRYLIKTRGQQVTLSCSPISGHRSVSWYQQTPGQGLQFLFEYFSETQRNKGNFPGRFSGRQFSNSRSEMNVSTLELGDSALYLCASSLGSGIYNEQYFGPGTRLLVL.

This chain joins TRBV20-1 and TRBJ1-2; D is unclear. V was clipped by 2 bases and J by 7 bases, with 17 bases between them. Germline-derived CDR1 and CDR2 are DFQATT and SNEGSKA (reference sequence). The CDR3 contains 14 residues. The CDR3 reads CSARKGATPGGYTF. DNA for the CDR3: TGCAGTGCTAGAAAAGGCGCTACCCCGGGTGGCTACACCTTC.

This clonotype was seen a few times. The chain has TRBV7-2 and TRBJ2-3; unclear D gene. The CDR3 extends over 13 amino acids. Germline values: CDR1 SGHTA, CDR2 FQGNSA. V was pared by 1 base and J by 7 bases, with 9 bases between. The CDR3 region is CASSLGTENTQYF. CDR3 sequence (DNA): TGTGCCAGCAGCTTAGGGACGGAGAATACGCAGTATTTT.

This chain uses TRBV7-2 with TRBJ2-1; possible D gene TRBD2, 5 bases. The V and J ends lost 4 bases and 3 bases respectively, with 7 bases between them. CDR1 is SGHTA and CDR2 is FQGNSA in the germline V gene. There are 13 residues in the CDR3. The chain's CDR3 is CASSSGDYNEQFF. For the CDR3, the DNA is TGTGCCAGCAGCTCCGGGGACTACAATGAGCAGTTCTTC.

This clonotype was seen a handful of times. This chain connects TRBV5-1 to TRBJ1-6; D uncertain. This CDR3 spans 15 amino acids. CDR1 SGHRS and CDR2 YFSETQ come from the germline V gene. The germline V and J ends were trimmed by 0 bases and 9 bases, with 13 bases remaining between them. CDR3: CASSLGPGEGSPLHF. CDR3 DNA: TGCGCCAGCAGCTTGGGGCCTGGGGAGGGTTCACCCCTCCACTTT.

The genes are TRBV20-1 and TRBJ1-2; D gene uncertain. Germline CDR1 reads DFQATT; CDR2 reads SNEGSKA (reference sequence). This CDR3 is built from 10 residues. V was clipped by 6 bases and J by 8 bases, with 10 bases between them. The CDR3 region has the DNA TGCAGTGCCCCTCTTGCGGGCTACACCTTC. This gives the protein CSAPLAGYTF.

In this sample, this clonotype turned up a few times. The chain couples TRBV2 to TRBJ2-3, with D unclear. From germline, CDR1 is SNHLY and CDR2 FYNNEI. The V and J ends lost 7 bases and 4 bases respectively, with 15 bases between them. The CDR3 has 14 residues. The CDR3 nucleotides read TGTGCCAGCACAGTCTTCATACATGCAGATACGCAGTATTTT. Protein product: CASTVFIHADTQYF.

This clonotype was picked up many times. This chain connects TRBV7-9 to TRBJ2-7; TRBD2 matches at 9 bases. This CDR3 is built from 16 residues. The germline V gene encodes CDR1 SEHNR and CDR2 FQNEAQ (reference sequence). V was clipped by 3 bases and J by 3 bases; unmatched bases: 9. The CDR3 DNA is TGTGCCAGCAGCTTCGTAAAGACTAGCGGAATCTACGAGCAGTACTTC. Translated, it gives CASSFVKTSGIYEQYF.

The table lists this clonotype with a few counts. V and J are TRBV6-1 and TRBJ2-7; D is unresolved. Trimming shortened V by 1 base and J by 3 bases, and 10 bases separated the two germline ends. Germline V CDR1 and CDR2: MNHNS, SASEGT. The CDR3 extends over 14 amino acids. The CDR3 region is CASSEVGRSYEQYF. The CDR3 coding sequence is TGTGCCAGCAGTGAAGTAGGACGGAGCTACGAGCAGTACTTC.

This clonotype was detected once. V gene TRBV5-1 combines with J gene TRBJ2-1; TRBD2 aligns across 8 bases. Germline V gene lookup returns CDR1 SGHRS and CDR2 YFSETQ. V gave up 0 bases and J gave up 4 bases; unmatched junction bases: 6. CDR3 size: 16 residues. The CDR3 protein is CASSLVSSGRYNEQFF. CDR3 coding DNA: TGCGCCAGCAGCTTGGTCTCTAGCGGGCGGTACAATGAGCAGTTCTTC.

This clonotype has only a few counts. This rearrangement joins TRBV29-1 to TRBJ1-2; D might be TRBD1 (5 bases). The germline V gene has CDR1 SQVTM and CDR2 ANQGSEA. This CDR3 spans 13 amino acids. The germline V and J ends were trimmed by 5 bases and 4 bases, with 14 bases remaining between them. The CDR3 DNA reads as TGCAGCGTTTCCCGGGACGGCCCCTATGGCTACACCTTC. Protein product: CSVSRDGPYGYTF.